The clone carrying this T cell receptor beta chain was seen a few times. Some clones are missing from TCRdb's copy, which holds only in-frame ones; the method was immunoSEQ multiplex PCR. In the table there are 150,000 to 200,000 clones, around 82% of which are singletons. This sample stems from a study of blood T cell repertoires in COVID-19. Germline-derived CDR1 and CDR2 are MNHEY and SMNVEV (reference sequence). V dropped 5 bases and J dropped 6 bases, with 22 bases sitting between them. CDR3 length: 16 amino acids. The receptor's source is a woman aged 50 to 60 with acute COVID-19. The sequenced sample consisted of PBMCs or T cells enriched from blood (not recorded which). The V and J genes are TRBV27 and TRBJ1-2; tentative D call: TRBD1 (5 bases). CDR3 residues: CASSDTAAGYFDGYTF. DNA for the CDR3: TGTGCCAGCAGTGATACCGCGGCAGGGTATTTCGATGGCTACACCTTC.